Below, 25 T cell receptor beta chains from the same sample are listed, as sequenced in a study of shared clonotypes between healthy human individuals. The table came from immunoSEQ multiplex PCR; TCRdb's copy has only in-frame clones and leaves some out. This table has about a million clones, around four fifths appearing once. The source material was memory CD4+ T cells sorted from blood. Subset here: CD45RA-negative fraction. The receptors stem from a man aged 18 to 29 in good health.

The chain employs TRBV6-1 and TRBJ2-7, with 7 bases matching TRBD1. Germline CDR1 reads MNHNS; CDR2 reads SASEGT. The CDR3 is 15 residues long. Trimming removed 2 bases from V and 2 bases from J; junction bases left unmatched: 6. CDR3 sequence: CASSETRTGAYEQYF. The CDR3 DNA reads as TGTGCCAGCAGTGAAACGAGGACAGGAGCCTACGAGCAGTACTTC.

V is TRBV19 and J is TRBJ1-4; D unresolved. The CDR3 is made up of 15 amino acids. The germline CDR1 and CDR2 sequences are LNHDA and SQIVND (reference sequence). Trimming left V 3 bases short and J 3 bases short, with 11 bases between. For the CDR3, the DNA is TGTGCCAGTAGTATCTCAGGCGGTCCTAATGAAAAACTGTTTTTT. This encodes CASSISGGPNEKLFF.

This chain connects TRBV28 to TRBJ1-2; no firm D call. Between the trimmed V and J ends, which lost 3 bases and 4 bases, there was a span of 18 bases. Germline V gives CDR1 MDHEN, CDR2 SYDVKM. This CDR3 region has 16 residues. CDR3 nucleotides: TGTGCCAGCAGTTTCGGAGAAAACCGACGATCCTATGGCTACACCTTC. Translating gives CASSFGENRRSYGYTF.

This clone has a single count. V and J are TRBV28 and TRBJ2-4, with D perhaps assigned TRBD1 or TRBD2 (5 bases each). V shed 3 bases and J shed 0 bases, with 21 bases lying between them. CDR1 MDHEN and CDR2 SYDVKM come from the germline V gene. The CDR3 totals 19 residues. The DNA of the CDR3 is TGTGCCAGCAGTTTTCTGCCAGGGCAGGGCGGGCCAGCCAAAAACATTCAGTACTTC. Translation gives CASSFLPGQGGPAKNIQYF.

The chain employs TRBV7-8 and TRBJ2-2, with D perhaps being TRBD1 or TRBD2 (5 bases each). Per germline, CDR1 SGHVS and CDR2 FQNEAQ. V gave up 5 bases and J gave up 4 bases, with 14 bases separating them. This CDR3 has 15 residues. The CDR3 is CASSPNGGPTGELFF. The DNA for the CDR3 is TGTGCCAGCAGCCCCAATGGGGGACCCACCGGGGAGCTGTTTTTT.

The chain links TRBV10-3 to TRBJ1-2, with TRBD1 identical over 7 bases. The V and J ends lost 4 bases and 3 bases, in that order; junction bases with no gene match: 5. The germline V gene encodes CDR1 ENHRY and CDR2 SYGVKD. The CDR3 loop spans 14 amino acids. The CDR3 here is CAISGAGGDYGYTF. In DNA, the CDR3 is TGTGCCATCAGTGGGGCAGGGGGTGACTATGGCTACACCTTC.

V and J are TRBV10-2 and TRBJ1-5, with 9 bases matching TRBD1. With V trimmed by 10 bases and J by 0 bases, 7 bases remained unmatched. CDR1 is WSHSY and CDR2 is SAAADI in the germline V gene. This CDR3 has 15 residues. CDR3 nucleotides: TGCGCCACCCACACAGGGGGCTCTAGCAATCAGCCCCAGCATTTT. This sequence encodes CATHTGGSSNQPQHF.

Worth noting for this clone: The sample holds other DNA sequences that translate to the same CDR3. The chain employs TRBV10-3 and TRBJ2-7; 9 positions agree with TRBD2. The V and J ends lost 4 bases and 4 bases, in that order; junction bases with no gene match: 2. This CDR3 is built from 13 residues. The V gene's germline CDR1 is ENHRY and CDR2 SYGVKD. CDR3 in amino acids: CAISAGLAYEQYF. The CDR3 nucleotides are TGTGCCATCAGTGCTGGACTAGCGTACGAGCAGTACTTC.

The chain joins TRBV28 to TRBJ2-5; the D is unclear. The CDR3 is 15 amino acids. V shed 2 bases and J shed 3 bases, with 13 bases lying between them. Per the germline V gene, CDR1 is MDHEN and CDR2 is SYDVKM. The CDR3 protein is CASSLPLLGKETQYF. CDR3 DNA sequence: TGTGCCAGCAGTTTACCCTTACTGGGGAAAGAGACCCAGTACTTC.

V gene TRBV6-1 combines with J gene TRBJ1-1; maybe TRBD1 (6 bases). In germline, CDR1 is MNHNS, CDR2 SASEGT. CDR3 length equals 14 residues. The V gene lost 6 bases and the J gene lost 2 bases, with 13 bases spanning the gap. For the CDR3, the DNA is TGTGCCAGCAGGAGACAGGAGATAAACACTGAAGCTTTCTTT. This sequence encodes CASRRQEINTEAFF.

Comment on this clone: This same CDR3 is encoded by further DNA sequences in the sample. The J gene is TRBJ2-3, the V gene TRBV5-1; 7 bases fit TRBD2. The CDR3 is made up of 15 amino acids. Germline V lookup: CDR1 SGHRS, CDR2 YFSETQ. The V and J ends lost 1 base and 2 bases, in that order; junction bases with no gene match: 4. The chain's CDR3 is CASSLSSGFTDTQYF. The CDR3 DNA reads TGCGCCAGCAGCTTGTCTAGCGGTTTCACAGATACGCAGTATTTT.

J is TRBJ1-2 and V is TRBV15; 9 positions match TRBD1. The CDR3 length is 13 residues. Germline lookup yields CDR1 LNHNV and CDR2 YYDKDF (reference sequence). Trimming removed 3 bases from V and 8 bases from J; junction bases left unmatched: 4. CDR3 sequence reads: CATSSGQGFGYTF. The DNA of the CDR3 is TGTGCCACCAGCAGCGGACAGGGGTTCGGCTACACCTTC. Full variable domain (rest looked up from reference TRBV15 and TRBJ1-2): DAMVIQNPRYQVTQFGKPVTLSCSQTLNHNVMYWYQQKSSQAPKLLFHYYDKDFNNEADTPDNFQSRRPNTSFCFLDIRSPGLGDTAMYLCATSSGQGFGYTFGSGTRLTVV.

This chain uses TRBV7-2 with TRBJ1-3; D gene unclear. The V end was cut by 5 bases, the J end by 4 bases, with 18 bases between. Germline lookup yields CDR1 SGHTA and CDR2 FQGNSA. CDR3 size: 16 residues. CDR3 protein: CASSPGPLGWGNTIYF. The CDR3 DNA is TGTGCCAGCAGCCCAGGTCCTTTAGGGTGGGGAAACACCATATATTTT.

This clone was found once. The CDR3 bases are TGTGCCATCCAGGAGGGACTAGCGGGCTCCTACGAGCAGTACTTC. It codes for CAIQEGLAGSYEQYF. The J gene is TRBJ2-7, the V gene TRBV10-3; 12 bases map to TRBD2. The V and J ends lost 8 bases and 0 bases, in that order; junction bases with no gene match: 5. The CDR3 totals 15 residues. CDR1 is ENHRY and CDR2 is SYGVKD in the germline V gene.

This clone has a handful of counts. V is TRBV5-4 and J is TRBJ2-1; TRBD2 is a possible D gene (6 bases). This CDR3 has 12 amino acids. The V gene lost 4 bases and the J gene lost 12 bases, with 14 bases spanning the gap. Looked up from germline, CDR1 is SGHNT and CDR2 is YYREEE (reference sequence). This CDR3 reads CASSPPLGGQFF. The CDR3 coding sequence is TGTGCCAGCAGCCCGCCTCTCGGGGGGCAGTTCTTC.

The CDR3 spells CASSQDATSGGRAGELFF. In nucleotides, the CDR3 is TGCGCCAGCAGCCAAGACGCGACCTCGGGGGGAAGAGCCGGGGAGCTGTTTTTT. The J gene is TRBJ2-2, the V gene TRBV4-3; 7 bases are a match to TRBD2. This CDR3 has 18 amino acids. V trimming: 0 bases; J trimming: 6 bases; junction bases outside the gene matches: 13. Germline V gives CDR1 LGHNA, CDR2 YSLEER.

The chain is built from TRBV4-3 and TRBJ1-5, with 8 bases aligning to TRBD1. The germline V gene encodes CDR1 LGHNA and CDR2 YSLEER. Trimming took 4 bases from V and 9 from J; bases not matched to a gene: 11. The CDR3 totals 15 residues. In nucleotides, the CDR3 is TGCGCCAGCAGCCGAAACAGTGACAGGGGTGCGCCCCAGCATTTT. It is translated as CASSRNSDRGAPQHF.

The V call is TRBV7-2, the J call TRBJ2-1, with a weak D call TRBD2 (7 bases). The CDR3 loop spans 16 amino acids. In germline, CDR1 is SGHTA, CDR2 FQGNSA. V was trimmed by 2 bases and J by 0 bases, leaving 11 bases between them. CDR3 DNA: TGTGCCAGCAGCTTACTGGGAGGGGGCTCCTACAATGAGCAGTTCTTC. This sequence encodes CASSLLGGGSYNEQFF.

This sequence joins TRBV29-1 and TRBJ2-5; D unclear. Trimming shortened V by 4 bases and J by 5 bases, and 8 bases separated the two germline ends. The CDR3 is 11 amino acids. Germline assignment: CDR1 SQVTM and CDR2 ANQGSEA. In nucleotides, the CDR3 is TGCAGCGTTGTTTTCGGGGAGACCCAGTACTTC. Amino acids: CSVVFGETQYF.

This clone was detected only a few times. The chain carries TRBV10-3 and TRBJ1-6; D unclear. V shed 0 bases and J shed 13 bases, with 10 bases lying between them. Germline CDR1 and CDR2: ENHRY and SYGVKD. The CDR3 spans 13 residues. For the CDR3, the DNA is TGTGCCATCAGTGAGTCTGGCATGCGCCCCCTCCACTTT. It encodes CAISESGMRPLHF.

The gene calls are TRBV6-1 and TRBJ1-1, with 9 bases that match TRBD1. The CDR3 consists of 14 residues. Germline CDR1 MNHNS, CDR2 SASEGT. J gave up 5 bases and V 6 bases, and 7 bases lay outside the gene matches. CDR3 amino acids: CASRTGGGRTEAFF. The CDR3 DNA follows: TGTGCCAGCAGAACAGGGGGCGGAAGGACTGAAGCTTTCTTT.

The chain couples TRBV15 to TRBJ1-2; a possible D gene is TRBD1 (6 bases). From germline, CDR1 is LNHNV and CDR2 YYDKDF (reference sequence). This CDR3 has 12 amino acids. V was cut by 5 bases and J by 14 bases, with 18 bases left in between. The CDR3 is CATSQFGGGHTF. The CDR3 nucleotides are TGTGCCACCAGCCAGTTTGGGGGGGGCCATACCTTC.

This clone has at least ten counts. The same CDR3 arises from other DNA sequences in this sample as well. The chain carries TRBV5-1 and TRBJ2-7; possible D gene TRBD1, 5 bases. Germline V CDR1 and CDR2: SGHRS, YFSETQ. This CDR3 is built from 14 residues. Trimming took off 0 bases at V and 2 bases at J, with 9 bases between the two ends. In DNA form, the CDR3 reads TGCGCCAGCAGCTTGGGGGGCCGACCCTACGAGCAGTACTTC. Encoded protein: CASSLGGRPYEQYF.

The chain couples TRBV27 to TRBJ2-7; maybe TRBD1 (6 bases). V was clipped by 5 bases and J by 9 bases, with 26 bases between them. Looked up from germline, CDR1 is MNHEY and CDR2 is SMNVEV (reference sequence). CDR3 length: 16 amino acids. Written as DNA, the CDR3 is TGTGCCAGCAGTCCCCAACCAGGGGAAATCCGGTTTGTGCAGTACTTC. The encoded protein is CASSPQPGEIRFVQYF.

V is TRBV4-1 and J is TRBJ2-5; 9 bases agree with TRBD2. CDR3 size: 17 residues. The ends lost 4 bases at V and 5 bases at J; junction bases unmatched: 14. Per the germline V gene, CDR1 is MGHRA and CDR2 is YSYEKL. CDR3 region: CASSPMGLAGGLETQYF. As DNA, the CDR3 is TGCGCCAGCAGCCCGATGGGGTTGGCGGGAGGGCTTGAGACCCAGTACTTC.